This entry is about one T cell receptor beta chain. This entry comes from a study of blood T cell repertoires in COVID-19. The germline gives CDR1 SGHRS, CDR2 YFSETQ. This CDR3 spans 17 amino acids. The V segment lost 4 bases and the J segment 0 bases; nucleotides outside the gene matches: 12. Authors' processing steps: Counts of nucleated cells, estimated from reference gene primer amplification, were obtained. Repertoires were generated with immunoSEQ multiplex PCR, while TCRdb's copy carries only in-frame clones and drops some. V and J calls and clone size are those listed in that table; D and trimming were worked out from the DNA. The table records 250,000 or so clones, roughly 88% of them present only once. All enrollees were about 18 to 100 years old and from fewer than 25 US areas.

The receptor's source is a woman between 50 and 59 years old who had recovered from COVID-19. The chain combines TRBV5-1 with TRBJ2-7; 8 bases line up with TRBD1. Material: PBMCs or T cells enriched from blood (not recorded which). CDR3 protein: CASSPYRQGKSSYEQYF. CDR3 sequence (DNA): TGCGCCAGCAGCCCCTACCGACAGGGGAAATCCTCCTACGAGCAGTACTTC.